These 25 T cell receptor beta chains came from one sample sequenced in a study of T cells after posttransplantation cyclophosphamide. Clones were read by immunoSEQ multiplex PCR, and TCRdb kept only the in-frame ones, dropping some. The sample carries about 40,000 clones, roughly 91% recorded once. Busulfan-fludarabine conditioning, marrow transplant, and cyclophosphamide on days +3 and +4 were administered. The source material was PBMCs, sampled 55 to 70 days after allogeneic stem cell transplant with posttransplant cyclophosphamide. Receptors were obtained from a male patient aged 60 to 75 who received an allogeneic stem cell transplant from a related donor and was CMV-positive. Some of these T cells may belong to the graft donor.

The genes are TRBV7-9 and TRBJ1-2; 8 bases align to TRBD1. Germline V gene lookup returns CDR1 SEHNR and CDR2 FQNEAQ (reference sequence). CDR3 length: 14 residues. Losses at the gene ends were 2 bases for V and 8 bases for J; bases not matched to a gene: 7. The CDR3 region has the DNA TGTGCCAGCAGCTTATACAACAGGGGGACGGGCTACACCTTC. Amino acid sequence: CASSLYNRGTGYTF.

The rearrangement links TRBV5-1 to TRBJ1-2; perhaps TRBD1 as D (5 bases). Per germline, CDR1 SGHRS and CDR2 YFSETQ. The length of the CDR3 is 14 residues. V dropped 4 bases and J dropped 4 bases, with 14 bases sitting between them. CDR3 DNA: TGCGCCAGCAGCGGGGGAAGCGGGGCCTATGGCTACACCTTC. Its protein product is CASSGGSGAYGYTF.

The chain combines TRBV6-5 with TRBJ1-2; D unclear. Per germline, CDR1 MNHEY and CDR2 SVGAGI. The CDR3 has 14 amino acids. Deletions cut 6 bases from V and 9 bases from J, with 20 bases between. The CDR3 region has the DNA TGTGCCAGCAGCCCTCCGGGTGGCGGATTGCGCTACACCTTC. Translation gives CASSPPGGGLRYTF.

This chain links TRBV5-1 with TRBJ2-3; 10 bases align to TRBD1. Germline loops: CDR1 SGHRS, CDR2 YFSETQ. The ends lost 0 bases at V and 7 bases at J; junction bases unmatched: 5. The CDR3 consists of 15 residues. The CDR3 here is CASSLETGGAYTQYF. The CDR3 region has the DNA TGCGCCAGCAGCTTGGAGACAGGGGGCGCTTATACGCAGTATTTT.

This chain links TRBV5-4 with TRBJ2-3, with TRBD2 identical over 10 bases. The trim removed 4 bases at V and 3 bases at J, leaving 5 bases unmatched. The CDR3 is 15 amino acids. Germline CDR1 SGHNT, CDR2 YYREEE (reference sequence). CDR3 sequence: CASSPSSGGTDTQYF. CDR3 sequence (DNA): TGTGCCAGCAGCCCAAGTAGCGGGGGGACAGATACGCAGTATTTT.

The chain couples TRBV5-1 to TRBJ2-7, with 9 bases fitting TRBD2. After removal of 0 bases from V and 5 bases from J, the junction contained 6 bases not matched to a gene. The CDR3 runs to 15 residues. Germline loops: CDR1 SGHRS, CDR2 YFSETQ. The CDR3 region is CASSLDGGGANEQYF. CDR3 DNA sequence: TGCGCCAGCAGCTTGGATGGCGGGGGGGCCAACGAGCAGTACTTC.

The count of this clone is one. As DNA, the CDR3 is TGTGCCAGCTCACCTCTCGGTGGAGGGATAGAGGATGGAAACACCATATATTTT. Translated, it gives CASSPLGGGIEDGNTIYF. The chain uses TRBV18 and TRBJ1-3; D uncertain. Germline V CDR1 and CDR2: KGHSH, LQKENI. The CDR3 is 18 amino acids. Trimming removed 3 bases from V and 3 bases from J, with 21 bases in between. Combining the CDR3 with reference TRBV18 and TRBJ1-3 gives the whole variable domain NAGVMQNPRHLVRRRGQEARLRCSPMKGHSHVYWYRQLPEEGLKFMVYLQKENIIDESGMPKERFSAEFPKEGPSILRIQQVVRGDSAAYFCASSPLGGGIEDGNTIYFGEGSWLTVV.

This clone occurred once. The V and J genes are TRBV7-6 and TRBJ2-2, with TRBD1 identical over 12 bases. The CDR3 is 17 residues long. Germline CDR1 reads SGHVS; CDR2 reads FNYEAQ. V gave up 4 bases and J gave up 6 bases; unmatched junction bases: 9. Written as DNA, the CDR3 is TGTGCCAGCAGCTCCCGGAGCGGGACAGGGGGCCCCGGGGAGCTGTTTTTT. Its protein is CASSSRSGTGGPGELFF.

CDR3 protein: CASSLASGLASPLHF. The DNA of the CDR3 is TGTGCCAGCAGCTTAGCATCAGGTCTTGCTTCACCCCTCCACTTT. The rearrangement joins TRBV7-2 to TRBJ1-6; D is ambiguous. V lost 0 bases and J lost 9, with 12 bases in between. Germline CDR1 and CDR2: SGHTA and FQGNSA. This CDR3 region has 15 residues.

CDR3 loop: CASSPPSGGIDTQYF. CDR3 in DNA: TGCGCCAGCAGCCCGCCCAGCGGGGGTATTGATACGCAGTATTTT. The chain couples TRBV5-1 to TRBJ2-3; TRBD2 matches at 8 bases. This CDR3 has 15 residues. V lost 4 bases and J lost 6; bases outside the gene matches: 10. Germline CDR1 and CDR2: SGHRS and YFSETQ.

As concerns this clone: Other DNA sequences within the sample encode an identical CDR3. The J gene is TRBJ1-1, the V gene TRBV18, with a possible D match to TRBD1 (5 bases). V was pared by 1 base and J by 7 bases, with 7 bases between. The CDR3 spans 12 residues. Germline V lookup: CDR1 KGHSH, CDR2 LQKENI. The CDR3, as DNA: TGTGCCAGCTCACCACGGCAGGGTGAAGCTTTCTTT. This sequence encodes CASSPRQGEAFF.

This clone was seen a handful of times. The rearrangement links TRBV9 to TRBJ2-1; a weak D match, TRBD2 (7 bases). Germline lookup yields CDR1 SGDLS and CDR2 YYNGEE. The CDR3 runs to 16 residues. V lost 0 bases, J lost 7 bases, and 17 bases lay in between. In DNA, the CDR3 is TGTGCCAGCAGCGTAGTCCCGGGGGGCATCTTGAATGAGCAGTTCTTC. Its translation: CASSVVPGGILNEQFF. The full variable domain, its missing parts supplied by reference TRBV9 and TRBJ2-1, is DSGVTQTPKHLITATGQRVTLRCSPRSGDLSVYWYQQSLDQGLQFLIQYYNGEERAKGNILERFSAQQFPDLHSELNLSSLELGDSALYFCASSVVPGGILNEQFFGPGTRLTVL.

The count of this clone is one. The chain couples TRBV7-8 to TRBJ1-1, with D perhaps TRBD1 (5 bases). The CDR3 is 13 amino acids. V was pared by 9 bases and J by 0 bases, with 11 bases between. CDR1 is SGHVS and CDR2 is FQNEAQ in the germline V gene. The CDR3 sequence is CASVRALNTEAFF. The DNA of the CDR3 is TGTGCCAGTGTCAGGGCCTTGAACACTGAAGCTTTCTTT.

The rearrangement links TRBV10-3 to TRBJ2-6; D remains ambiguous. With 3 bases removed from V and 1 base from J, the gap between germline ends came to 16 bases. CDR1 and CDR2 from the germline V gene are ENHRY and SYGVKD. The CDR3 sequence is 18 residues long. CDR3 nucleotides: TGTGCCATCAGTGACTCGGCAGTGGGCCTTTCTGGGGCCAACGTCCTGACTTTC. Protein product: CAISDSAVGLSGANVLTF.

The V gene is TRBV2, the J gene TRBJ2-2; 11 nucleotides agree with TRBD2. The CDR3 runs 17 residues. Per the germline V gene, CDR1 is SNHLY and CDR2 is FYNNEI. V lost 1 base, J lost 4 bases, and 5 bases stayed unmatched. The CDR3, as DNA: TGTGCCAGCAGTGAAGGGCGACTAGCGGGGCCCACCGGGGAGCTGTTTTTT. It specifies CASSEGRLAGPTGELFF.

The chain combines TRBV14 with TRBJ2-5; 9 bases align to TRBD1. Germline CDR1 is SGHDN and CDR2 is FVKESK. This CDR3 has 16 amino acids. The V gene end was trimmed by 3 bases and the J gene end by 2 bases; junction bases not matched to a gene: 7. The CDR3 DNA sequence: TGTGCCAGCAGCCACGGCCTGACAGGGGGTCAAGAGACCCAGTACTTC. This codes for CASSHGLTGGQETQYF.

CDR3 DNA sequence: TGTGCCAGCAGCTTAGGGGCGGGCAGCTCCTACAATGAGCAGTTCTTC. Protein: CASSLGAGSSYNEQFF. The V call is TRBV11-2, the J call TRBJ2-1, with a tentative D call TRBD2 (5 bases). CDR1 and CDR2 from the germline V gene are SGHAT and FQNNGV. This CDR3 region has 16 residues. The V gene lost 1 base and the J gene lost 0 bases, with 10 bases spanning the gap.

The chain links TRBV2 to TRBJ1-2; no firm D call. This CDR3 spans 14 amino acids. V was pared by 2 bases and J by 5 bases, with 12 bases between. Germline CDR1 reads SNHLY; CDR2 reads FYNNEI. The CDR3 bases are TGTGCCAGCAGTGAAATGGCAGTTATTTATGGCTACACCTTC. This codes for CASSEMAVIYGYTF.

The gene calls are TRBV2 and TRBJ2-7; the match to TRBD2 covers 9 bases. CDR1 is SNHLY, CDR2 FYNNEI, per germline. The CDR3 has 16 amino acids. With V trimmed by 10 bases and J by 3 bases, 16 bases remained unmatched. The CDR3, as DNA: TGTGCCACATTCCTGGGGAGCGGGGGGACGTACTACGAGCAGTACTTC. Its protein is CATFLGSGGTYYEQYF. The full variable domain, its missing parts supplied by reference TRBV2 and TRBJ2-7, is EPEVTQTPSHQVTQMGQEVILRCVPISNHLYFYWYRQILGQKVEFLVSFYNNEISEKSEIFDDQFSVERPDGSNFTLKIRSTKLEDSAMYFCATFLGSGGTYYEQYFGPGTRLTVT.

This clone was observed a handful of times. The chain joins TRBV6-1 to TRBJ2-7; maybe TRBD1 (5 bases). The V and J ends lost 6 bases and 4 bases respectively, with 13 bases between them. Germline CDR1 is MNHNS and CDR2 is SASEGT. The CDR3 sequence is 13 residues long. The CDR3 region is CASSKDSPYEQYV. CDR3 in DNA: TGTGCCAGCAGCAAAGACAGCCCTTACGAGCAGTACGTC.

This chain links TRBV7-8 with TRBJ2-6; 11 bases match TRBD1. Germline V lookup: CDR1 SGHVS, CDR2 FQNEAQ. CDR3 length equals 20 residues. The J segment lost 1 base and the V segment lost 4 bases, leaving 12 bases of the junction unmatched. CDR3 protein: CASSSRYGQGAPSGANVLTF. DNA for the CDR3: TGTGCCAGCAGCTCCCGTTATGGACAGGGGGCCCCTTCTGGGGCCAACGTCCTGACTTTC.

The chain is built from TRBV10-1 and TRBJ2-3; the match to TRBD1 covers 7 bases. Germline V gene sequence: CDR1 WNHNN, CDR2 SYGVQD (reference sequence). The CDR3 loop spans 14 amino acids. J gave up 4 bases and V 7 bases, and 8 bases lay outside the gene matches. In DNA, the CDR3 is TGCGCCAGCAAAAGGGACAGTTCGGCAGATACGCAGTATTTT. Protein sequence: CASKRDSSADTQYF.

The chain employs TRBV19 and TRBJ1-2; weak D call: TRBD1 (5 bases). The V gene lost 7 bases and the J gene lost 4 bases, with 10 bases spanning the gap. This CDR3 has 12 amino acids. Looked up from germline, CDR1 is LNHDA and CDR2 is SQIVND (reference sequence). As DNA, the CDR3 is TGTGCCAGTAAGGAGGGACCCTATGGCTACACCTTC. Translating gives CASKEGPYGYTF.

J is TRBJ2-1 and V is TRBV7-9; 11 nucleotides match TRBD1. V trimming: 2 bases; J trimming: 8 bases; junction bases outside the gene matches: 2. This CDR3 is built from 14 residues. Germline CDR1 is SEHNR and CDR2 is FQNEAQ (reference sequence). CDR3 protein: CASSLWGQGDEQFF. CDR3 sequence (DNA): TGTGCCAGCAGCTTATGGGGACAGGGGGATGAGCAGTTCTTC.

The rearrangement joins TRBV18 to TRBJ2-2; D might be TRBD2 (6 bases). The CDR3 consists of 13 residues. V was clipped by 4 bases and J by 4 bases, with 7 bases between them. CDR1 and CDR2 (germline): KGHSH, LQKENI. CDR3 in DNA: TGTGCCAGCTCACTGACTAGCACCGGGGAGCTGTTTTTT. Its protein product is CASSLTSTGELFF.